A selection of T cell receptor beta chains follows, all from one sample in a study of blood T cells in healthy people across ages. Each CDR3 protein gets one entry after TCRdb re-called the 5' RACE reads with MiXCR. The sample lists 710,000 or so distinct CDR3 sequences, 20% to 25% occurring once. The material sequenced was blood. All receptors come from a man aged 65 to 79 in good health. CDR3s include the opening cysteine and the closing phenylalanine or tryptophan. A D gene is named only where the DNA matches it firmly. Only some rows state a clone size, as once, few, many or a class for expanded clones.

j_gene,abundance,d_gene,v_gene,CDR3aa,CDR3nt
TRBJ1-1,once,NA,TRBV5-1,CASSQQGMVIEAFF,TGCGCCAGCAGCCAGCAGGGGATGGTTATTGAAGCTTTCTTT
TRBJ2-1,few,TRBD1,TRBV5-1,CASSWGGQGSGEQFF,TGCGCCAGCAGCTGGGGGGGACAGGGGTCGGGAGAGCAGTTCTTC
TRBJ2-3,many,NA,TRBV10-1,CASSEGGTDTQYF,TGTGCCAGCAGTGAGGGGGGCACAGATACGCAGTATTTT
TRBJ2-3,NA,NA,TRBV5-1,CASSLGRMGDTQYF,TGCGCCAGCAGCTTGGGCAGGATGGGAGATACGCAGTATTTT
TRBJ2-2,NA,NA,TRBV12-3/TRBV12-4,CASSLDRVATGELFF,TGTGCCAGCAGTTTAGACAGGGTGGCCACCGGGGAGCTGTTTTTT
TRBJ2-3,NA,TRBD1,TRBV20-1,CSASPGTGSTDTQYF,TGCAGTGCTAGTCCCGGGACAGGGTCCACAGATACGCAGTATTTT
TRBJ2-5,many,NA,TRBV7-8,CASSFRREETQYF,TGTGCCAGCAGCTTTCGGCGGGAAGAGACCCAGTACTTC
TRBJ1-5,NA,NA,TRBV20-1,CSARETAGQGHF,TGCAGTGCTAGAGAGACGGCGGGTCAGGGGCATTTT
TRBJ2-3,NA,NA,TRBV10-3,CATIGQTDTQYF,TGTGCCACAATAGGGCAAACAGATACGCAGTATTTT
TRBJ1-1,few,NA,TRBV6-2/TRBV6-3,CASSQGPQRAFF,TGTGCCAGCAGCCAGGGACCTCAGAGGGCTTTCTTT
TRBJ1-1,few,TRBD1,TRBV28,CASRRDRGVGTEAFF,TGTGCCAGCAGACGGGACAGGGGTGTGGGCACTGAAGCTTTCTTT
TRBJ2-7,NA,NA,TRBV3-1,CASSQVEGVVEQYF,TGTGCCAGCAGCCAAGTGGAAGGGGTGGTCGAGCAGTACTTC
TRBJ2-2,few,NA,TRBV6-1,CASSALDTGELFF,TGTGCCAGCAGTGCGCTAGACACCGGGGAGCTGTTTTTT
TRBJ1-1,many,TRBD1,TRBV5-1,CASSWDRTTEAFF,TGCGCCAGCAGCTGGGACAGGACCACTGAAGCTTTCTTT
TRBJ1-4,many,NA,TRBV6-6,CASSSGGDEKLFF,TGTGCCAGCAGTTCCGGTGGGGATGAAAAACTGTTTTTT
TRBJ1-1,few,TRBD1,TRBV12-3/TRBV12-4,CASAGRGTGGNTEAFF,TGTGCCAGCGCCGGACGGGGGACAGGGGGCAACACTGAAGCTTTCTTT
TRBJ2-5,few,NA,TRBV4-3,CASSQDGDQETQYF,TGCGCCAGCAGCCAAGATGGGGACCAAGAGACCCAGTACTTC
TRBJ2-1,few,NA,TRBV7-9,CASSLRAGDGYNEQFF,TGTGCCAGCTCCCTGCGGGCCGGAGATGGCTACAATGAGCAGTTCTTC
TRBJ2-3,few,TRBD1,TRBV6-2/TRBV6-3,CASRRTGGTDTQYF,TGTGCCAGCAGGAGGACAGGGGGTACAGATACGCAGTATTTT
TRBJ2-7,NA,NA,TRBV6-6,CASSYSVGSYEQYF,TGTGCCAGCAGTTACTCCGTTGGTTCCTACGAGCAGTACTTC
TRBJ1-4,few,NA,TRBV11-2,CASSLAPVTNEKLFF,TGTGCCAGCAGCTTAGCCCCAGTAACTAATGAAAAACTGTTTTTT